This entry lists 19 T cell receptor beta chains sequenced from one sample in a study of blood T cell repertoires in COVID-19. TCRdb's copy holds only in-frame clones and misses some; the assay was immunoSEQ multiplex PCR. The sample carries approximately 50,000 clones, about 85% recorded once. The sequenced sample was peripheral blood. These receptors originate from a human donor in a cohort sampled during active COVID-19.

V usage is TRBV30 and J usage is TRBJ2-1, with 11 bases that match TRBD1. V shed 0 bases, J shed 9 bases, and the junction held 4 bases outside the gene matches. Germline V CDR1 and CDR2: GTSNPN, SVGIG (reference sequence). The length of the CDR3 is 14 residues. The CDR3 loop reads CAWSVGTGGVEQFF. DNA of the CDR3: TGTGCCTGGAGTGTAGGGACAGGGGGGGTTGAGCAGTTCTTC.

The chain combines TRBV12-2 with TRBJ2-7; the tabulated D call, TRBD2, remains unverified against the DNA. TRBV12-2 constitutes a pseudogene. The CDR3 runs 15 residues. The CDR3 nucleotides read TGTGCAAGTCGCTTCGGACTAGCGGGAGTCCACGAGCAGTACTTC. Encoded protein: CASRFGLAGVHEQYF.

V usage is TRBV4-3 and J usage is TRBJ1-6, with 8 bases matching TRBD1. The CDR3 runs to 17 residues. In germline, CDR1 is LGHNA, CDR2 YSLEER. With V trimmed by 4 bases and J by 0 bases, 5 bases remained unmatched. Here the CDR3 reads CASSLGQGNSYNSPLHF. CDR3 in DNA: TGCGCCAGCAGCCTAGGACAGGGAAACTCCTATAATTCACCCCTCCACTTT.

This chain links TRBV4-2 with TRBJ1-1; D is perhaps TRBD1 (6 bases). Germline V lookup: CDR1 LGHNA, CDR2 YNFKEQ. V lost 4 bases to trimming and J lost 1 base, with 13 bases between them. This CDR3 has 15 amino acids. CDR3 sequence: CASSRLWTANTEAFF. The CDR3 DNA sequence: TGTGCCAGCAGCCGGCTTTGGACAGCGAACACTGAAGCTTTCTTT.

This sequence joins TRBV27 and TRBJ1-5, with TRBD1 matching over 8 bases. Trimming cost V 6 bases and J 2 bases; bases outside gene matches: 6. CDR3 length: 15 residues. Germline CDR1 reads MNHEY; CDR2 reads SMNVEV (reference sequence). This CDR3 is CASSRDRGGNQPQHF. In nucleotides, the CDR3 is TGTGCCAGCAGCCGCGACAGGGGAGGCAATCAGCCCCAGCATTTT.

This chain links TRBV5-4 with TRBJ1-2; TRBD1 aligns across 9 bases. Trimming at V came to 4 bases and at J to 8 bases, leaving 12 bases not matched to a gene. CDR1 and CDR2 from the germline V gene are SGHNT and YYREEE (reference sequence). CDR3 length equals 15 residues. As DNA, the CDR3 is TGTGCCAGCAGCCCTGACCCCACAGGGGGCCGGGGCTACACCTTC. Translating it yields CASSPDPTGGRGYTF.

This clone was found a few times. V usage is TRBV7-9 and J usage is TRBJ1-3, with 10 bases lining up with TRBD1. CDR1 and CDR2 (germline): SEHNR, FQNEAQ (reference sequence). The CDR3 is made up of 16 amino acids. Unmatched junction bases numbered 5, after V lost 1 base and J lost 5 bases. The CDR3 loop is CASSLGGTGDRNTIYF. CDR3 bases: TGTGCCAGCAGCTTAGGTGGGACAGGGGACCGAAACACCATATATTTT.

This clone is termed large. This chain joins TRBV9 and TRBJ1-2; tentatively, D is TRBD1 (5 bases). Germline-derived CDR1 and CDR2 are SGDLS and YYNGEE. The V end was cut by 3 bases, the J end by 4 bases, with 16 bases between. This CDR3 is built from 15 residues. The CDR3 DNA reads as TGTGCCAGCAGCGCGGGGGGAACCTACGTCTATGGCTACACCTTC. Translation gives CASSAGGTYVYGYTF.

The rearrangement joins TRBV19 to TRBJ2-1; 8 bases align to TRBD1. Germline lookup yields CDR1 LNHDA and CDR2 SQIVND (reference sequence). Trimming cost V 4 bases and J 4 bases; bases outside gene matches: 3. This CDR3 is 14 amino acids long. CDR3 in amino acids: CASSTRQGYNEQFF. DNA for the CDR3: TGTGCCAGTAGTACCCGACAGGGGTACAATGAGCAGTTCTTC.

The chain is built from TRBV5-1 and TRBJ1-5; no definite D call. The CDR3 covers 15 residues. The V gene lost 4 bases and the J gene lost 4 bases, with 15 bases spanning the gap. Germline V gene lookup returns CDR1 SGHRS and CDR2 YFSETQ. The CDR3 sequence: CASSPGTSGNQPQHF. For the CDR3, the DNA is TGCGCCAGCAGCCCCGGAACGTCGGGGAATCAGCCCCAGCATTTT.

The chain recombines TRBV28 with TRBJ2-5; a possible D gene is TRBD1 (6 bases). V lost 8 bases and J lost 4, with 11 bases in between. CDR3 length equals 12 residues. The germline V gene encodes CDR1 MDHEN and CDR2 SYDVKM. The CDR3 sequence is CASEQGRETQYF. The CDR3 region has the DNA TGTGCCAGCGAACAGGGTCGAGAGACCCAGTACTTC.

This rearrangement joins TRBV10-2 to TRBJ1-2; 9 bases fit TRBD1. The CDR3 is 14 amino acids. V shed 6 bases and J 8 bases; nucleotides not matched to a gene: 10. Germline V lookup: CDR1 WSHSY, CDR2 SAAADI. The CDR3 sequence: CASRGDRAFSGYTF. Here the CDR3 DNA reads TGCGCCAGCAGGGGGGACAGGGCTTTTTCCGGCTACACCTTC.

J is TRBJ2-1 and V is TRBV7-2, with 9 nucleotides matching TRBD1. V shed 5 bases, J shed 12 bases, and the junction held 8 bases outside the gene matches. The CDR3 contains 13 residues. Germline values: CDR1 SGHTA, CDR2 FQGNSA. CDR3 nucleotide sequence: TGTGCCAGCAGCGTGAGACAGGGGGGGAGGCAGTTCTTC. Its protein is CASSVRQGGRQFF.

V usage is TRBV3-1 (or the pseudogene TRBV3-2) and J usage is TRBJ2-6, with D possibly being TRBD1 (6 bases). Looked up from germline, CDR1 is LGHDT and CDR2 is YNNKEL (reference sequence). The CDR3 has 18 amino acids. The germline V and J ends were trimmed by 0 bases and 1 base, with 13 bases remaining between them. The DNA for the CDR3 is TGTGCCAGCAGCCAAGACCAGGACAGTCTTTCTGGGGCCAACGTCCTGACTTTC. Protein product: CASSQDQDSLSGANVLTF.

The V gene is TRBV3-1 (or the pseudogene TRBV3-2), the J gene TRBJ2-1; a possible D gene is TRBD2 (6 bases). CDR1 LGHDT and CDR2 YNNKEL come from the germline V gene (reference sequence). This CDR3 spans 14 amino acids. The V end was cut by 5 bases, the J end by 3 bases, with 11 bases between. CDR3 sequence reads: CASSALTSYNEQFF. CDR3 in DNA: TGTGCCAGCAGCGCCCTGACTAGCTACAATGAGCAGTTCTTC.

V gene TRBV9 combines with J gene TRBJ2-3; TRBD2 matches 9 bases. With V trimmed by 0 bases and J by 5 bases, 7 bases remained unmatched. Per the germline V gene, CDR1 is SGDLS and CDR2 is YYNGEE. The CDR3 runs 16 residues. CDR3 region: CASSVGLAGAGDTQYF. DNA of the CDR3: TGTGCCAGCAGCGTAGGGTTAGCGGGAGCGGGAGATACGCAGTATTTT.

The rearrangement uses TRBV28 and TRBJ2-1, with 12 bases lining up with TRBD2. J lost 1 base, V lost 3 bases, and 10 bases had no gene match. Germline lookup yields CDR1 MDHEN and CDR2 SYDVKM. This CDR3 region has 19 residues. The CDR3 DNA is TGTGCCAGCAGTTTCCCGACTAGCGGGAGAGGGGGGTCCTACAATGAGCAGTTCTTC. Protein sequence: CASSFPTSGRGGSYNEQFF.

This chain links TRBV29-1 with TRBJ2-4, with TRBD2 matching 7 bases. J gave up 7 bases and V 8 bases, and 11 bases lay outside the gene matches. Germline values: CDR1 SQVTM, CDR2 ANQGSEA. The CDR3 covers 13 residues. This chain's CDR3 is CSWEGRGMNIQYF. CDR3 DNA: TGCAGCTGGGAGGGCCGAGGCATGAACATTCAGTACTTC. Drawing the rest from reference TRBV29-1 and TRBJ2-4, the complete variable domain is SAVISQKPSRDICQRGTSLTIQCQVDSQVTMMFWYRQQPGQSLTLIATANQGSEATYESGFVIDKFPISRPNLTFSTLTVSNMSPEDSSIYLCSWEGRGMNIQYFGAGTRLSVL.

The chain is built from TRBV29-1 and TRBJ2-7; 10 bases fit TRBD2. The V segment lost 1 base and the J segment 2 bases; nucleotides outside the gene matches: 5. CDR3 length equals 15 residues. Germline CDR1 SQVTM, CDR2 ANQGSEA. The CDR3 spells CSVEGTSGTTYEQYF. For the CDR3, the DNA is TGCAGCGTTGAAGGGACTAGCGGAACCACCTACGAGCAGTACTTC.